The 21 T cell receptor beta chains listed next were all sequenced from one sample in a study of blood T cell repertoires in COVID-19. Clones were read by immunoSEQ multiplex PCR, and TCRdb kept only the in-frame ones, dropping some. The sample consists of a few hundred thousand clones, about 88% of them appearing once. The sample comprised PBMCs or T cells enriched from blood (not recorded which). These receptors all stem from a woman aged 25 to 39 who had been exposed to COVID-19.

This rearrangement joins TRBV2 to TRBJ2-3, with 14 positions matching TRBD2. Germline CDR1 SNHLY, CDR2 FYNNEI. The CDR3 length is 17 residues. Trimming took 8 bases from V and 2 from J; bases not matched to a gene: 9. DNA for the CDR3: TGTGCCAGCGAGACTAGCGGGGGGGCCTTTTTCACAGATACGCAGTATTTT. Encoded protein: CASETSGGAFFTDTQYF.

V is TRBV21-1 and J is TRBJ1-2. TRBV21-1 is classified as a pseudogene. The CDR3 runs to 15 residues. The CDR3 sequence is CASSLVGREYYGYTF. CDR3 nucleotide sequence: TGTGCCAGCAGCCTAGTCGGAAGGGAGTACTATGGCTACACCTTC.

V is TRBV7-2 and J is TRBJ1-4; D is unresolved. The CDR3 runs to 16 residues. Germline V gives CDR1 SGHTA, CDR2 FQGNSA. The V end lost 3 bases, the J end lost 5 bases, and 16 bases lay between the germline ends. The CDR3 DNA sequence: TGTGCCAGCAGCTTCTTATGGAGCAGCAAGAATGAAAAACTGTTTTTT. Its protein product is CASSFLWSSKNEKLFF.

V gene TRBV11-2 combines with J gene TRBJ1-1; unclear D gene. This CDR3 is 13 amino acids long. The ends were cut back, 5 bases at V and 0 bases at J, with 7 bases in the middle. The germline V gene encodes CDR1 SGHAT and CDR2 FQNNGV. CDR3 amino acids: CASSRDLNTEAFF. The CDR3 DNA is TGTGCCAGCAGCCGAGACTTGAACACTGAAGCTTTCTTT.

V gene TRBV28 combines with J gene TRBJ2-3, with TRBD2 matching over 11 bases. Trimming at V came to 3 bases and at J to 0 bases, leaving 8 bases not matched to a gene. Per the germline V gene, CDR1 is MDHEN and CDR2 is SYDVKM. The CDR3 is 18 amino acids. CDR3 in DNA: TGTGCCAGCAGTTTTTTCACTAGCGGGGGCCTTAGCACAGATACGCAGTATTTT. Amino acid sequence: CASSFFTSGGLSTDTQYF.

The chain couples TRBV12-3 or TRBV12-4 to TRBJ2-7, with 7 bases aligning to TRBD1. Unmatched junction bases numbered 2, after V lost 5 bases and J lost 4 bases. The CDR3 is 12 amino acids. The DNA of the CDR3 is TGTGCCAGCAGTGGGGACAGATACGAGCAGTACTTC. It codes for CASSGDRYEQYF.

The rearrangement uses TRBV19 and TRBJ1-2; no firm D call. Trimming left V 7 bases short and J 0 bases short, with 15 bases between. The germline V gene encodes CDR1 LNHDA and CDR2 SQIVND (reference sequence). CDR3 length: 15 residues. The CDR3 loop is CASTAEITANYGYTF. The CDR3 DNA reads TGTGCCAGTACGGCAGAGATAACAGCTAACTATGGCTACACCTTC.

The chain employs TRBV5-4 and TRBJ1-6; 8 bases map to TRBD1. Unmatched junction bases numbered 5, after V lost 3 bases and J lost 9 bases. CDR1 and CDR2 (germline): SGHNT, YYREEE (reference sequence). The CDR3 extends over 14 amino acids. For the CDR3, the DNA is TGTGCCAGCAGCTACACAGGGGGTTTTTCACCCCTCCACTTT. Its protein is CASSYTGGFSPLHF.

The chain has TRBV9 and TRBJ1-2; 11 bases map to TRBD1. The CDR3 extends over 14 amino acids. Per the germline V gene, CDR1 is SGDLS and CDR2 is YYNGEE. Losses at the gene ends were 3 bases for V and 8 bases for J; bases not matched to a gene: 6. The CDR3 here is CASSAGQGAGGYTF. The CDR3 nucleotides read TGTGCCAGCAGCGCTGGACAGGGGGCCGGCGGCTACACCTTC.

J is TRBJ1-1 and V is TRBV2; TRBD1 matches 7 bases. V shed 6 bases, J shed 0 bases, and the junction held 4 bases outside the gene matches. The CDR3 has 14 amino acids. Looked up from germline, CDR1 is SNHLY and CDR2 is FYNNEI. Written as DNA, the CDR3 is TGTGCCAGCAGGCTGGGACAGATGAACACTGAAGCTTTCTTT. The encoded protein is CASRLGQMNTEAFF.

This sequence joins TRBV2 and TRBJ1-2, with 8 bases aligning to TRBD1. Looked up from germline, CDR1 is SNHLY and CDR2 is FYNNEI. CDR3 length: 13 residues. With V trimmed by 6 bases and J by 6 bases, 6 bases remained unmatched. The CDR3 nucleotides read TGTGCCAGCAGGGAGACAGGGGAGGATGGCTACACCTTC. Protein product: CASRETGEDGYTF.

The chain recombines TRBV19 with TRBJ1-2; unclear D gene. In germline, CDR1 is LNHDA, CDR2 SQIVND (reference sequence). Deletions cut 6 bases from V and 0 bases from J, with 11 bases between. The CDR3 runs 14 residues. The DNA of the CDR3 is TGTGCCAGTAGCCCGACAAGCTCTAACTATGGCTACACCTTC. Amino acids: CASSPTSSNYGYTF. Based on the CDR3 plus reference TRBV19 and TRBJ1-2, the full variable domain is DGGITQSPKYLFRKEGQNVTLSCEQNLNHDAMYWYRQDPGQGLRLIYYSQIVNDFQKGDIAEGYSVSREKKESFPLTVTSAQKNPTAFYLCASSPTSSNYGYTFGSGTRLTVV.

The CDR3 DNA is TGTGCCAGCAGACACGACAGGATAAATCAGCCCCAGCATTTT. Protein: CASRHDRINQPQHF. The chain employs TRBV28 and TRBJ1-5; perhaps TRBD1 as D (6 bases). The germline CDR1 and CDR2 sequences are MDHEN and SYDVKM. V lost 6 bases and J lost 4, with 13 bases in between. The CDR3 is 14 residues long.

The CDR3 here is CASSHEPTGPGNTEAFF. For the CDR3, the DNA is TGTGCCAGCAGTCACGAACCGACAGGCCCGGGGAACACTGAAGCTTTCTTT. This chain connects TRBV27 to TRBJ1-1; D is perhaps TRBD1 (6 bases). Germline CDR1 MNHEY, CDR2 SMNVEV (reference sequence). This CDR3 spans 17 amino acids. The V end lost 5 bases, the J end lost 1 base, and 20 bases lay between the germline ends.

V gene TRBV7-8 combines with J gene TRBJ2-5; 8 bases match TRBD2. V lost 7 bases and J lost 7; bases outside the gene matches: 8. In germline, CDR1 is SGHVS, CDR2 FQNEAQ. This CDR3 is built from 13 residues. CDR3 region: CASNLRGGWTQYF. CDR3 DNA sequence: TGTGCCAGCAACCTACGGGGGGGCTGGACCCAGTACTTC.

The chain combines TRBV11-3 with TRBJ1-2; D call uncertain. The CDR3 sequence is 12 residues long. Trimming shortened V by 6 bases and J by 1 base, and 6 bases separated the two germline ends. Germline V lookup: CDR1 SGHNT, CDR2 YENEEA. The CDR3 spells CASSNFNYGYTF. The CDR3 nucleotides read TGTGCCAGCAGTAATTTTAACTATGGCTACACCTTC.

This sequence joins TRBV20-1 and TRBJ2-3; D is unclear. Trimming left V 3 bases short and J 4 bases short, with 11 bases between. The V gene's germline CDR1 is DFQATT and CDR2 SNEGSKA (reference sequence). The CDR3 loop spans 13 amino acids. CDR3 protein: CSASKQTSDTQYF. CDR3 coding DNA: TGCAGTGCTAGTAAACAGACGTCAGATACGCAGTATTTT.

V usage is TRBV6-5 and J usage is TRBJ1-1; D unclear. Between the trimmed V and J ends, which lost 0 bases and 3 bases, there was a span of 8 bases. CDR1 and CDR2 (germline): MNHEY, SVGAGI. CDR3 size: 14 residues. The CDR3, as DNA: TGTGCCAGCAGTTACTCTCCGGAGGACACTGAAGCTTTCTTT. This encodes CASSYSPEDTEAFF.

This clone was seen once. The chain links TRBV30 to TRBJ2-7; 9 bases are shared with TRBD1. Trimming took 5 bases from V and 5 from J; bases not matched to a gene: 7. Germline assignment: CDR1 GTSNPN and CDR2 SVGIG (reference sequence). CDR3 length equals 13 residues. The CDR3 DNA is TGTGCCTGGGCCGGGACAGGGCCCCACGAGCAGTACTTC. Its protein product is CAWAGTGPHEQYF.

The chain recombines TRBV10-3 with TRBJ1-1, with 10 positions matching TRBD1. CDR1 and CDR2 (germline): ENHRY, SYGVKD. J was trimmed by 4 bases and V by 6 bases; bases with no gene match: 8. CDR3 length: 15 residues. As DNA, the CDR3 is TGTGCCATCAGAGCTCCGGGACAGGGGTCCACTGAAGCTTTCTTT. This gives the protein CAIRAPGQGSTEAFF.

This sequence joins TRBV23-1 and TRBJ1-5; D remains ambiguous. TRBV23-1 is classed as an ORF, of uncertain function. V lost 4 bases to trimming and J lost 0 bases, with 10 bases between them. This CDR3 is 15 amino acids long. The CDR3 spells CASSRLENSNQPQHF. CDR3 in DNA: TGCGCCAGCAGTCGGTTAGAGAATAGCAATCAGCCCCAGCATTTT.